The clone carrying this T cell receptor (beta chain) has only a few counts. What it binds is not known. The data belong to a study of OX40 agonist ivuxolimab in advanced cancers. At the level of the study: Checkpoint inhibitors had been given previously to roughly 36% of patients.

Broader study findings: Some patients who did not respond also had low normalized T-cell clonal expansion. CD8+ T cells showed, on average, more clonal expansion than CD4+ cells. Not determined was the antigen specificity of the expanded peripheral T cells.

Trimming took off 3 bases at V and 5 bases at J, with 5 bases between the two ends. CDR3 length: 12 residues. The V gene's germline CDR1 is SGHDN and CDR2 FVKESK. Repertoires were generated with immunoSEQ multiplex PCR, while TCRdb's copy carries only in-frame clones and drops some. The repertoire consists of roughly 90,000 clones, with approximately 91% occurring once and the leading ten covering less than 0.35%. The chain has TRBV14 and TRBJ1-5; no firm D call. This receptor was identified in an adult with an advanced solid tumor such as melanoma, head and neck, liver or kidney cancer. The specimen comprised CD4+ or CD8+ T cells sorted from blood, sampled in a trial of the OX40 agonist ivuxolimab. DNA of the CDR3: TGTGCCAGCAGCCATGATTATCAGCCCCAGCATTTT. Translating gives CASSHDYQPQHF.